A single sample is the source of the 4 T cell receptor beta chains below, sequenced in a study of T cells in Graves' hyperthyroidism and ophthalmopathy. It was RNA transcripts that yielded the amplified TCR beta CDR3 regions. HTBI primers were employed in a first-round RT-PCR of the TCR CDR3. TCRdb called the multiplex PCR reads again in MiXCR, with one record for every CDR3 protein. The data contain about 740,000 distinct CDR3 sequences, 11% to 15% of them singletons. Sequenced input: blood. These receptors originate from a young woman with Graves' hyperthyroidism.

This clonotype was seen many times. The rearrangement links TRBV2 to TRBJ1-1; 7 bases fit TRBD1. Germline V CDR1 and CDR2: SNHLY, FYNNEI. The V and J ends lost 8 bases and 3 bases, in that order; junction bases with no gene match: 6. The CDR3 is 13 residues long. The CDR3 DNA reads as TGTGCCAGCTCGGGACAGATCCACACTGAAGCTTTCTTT. This encodes CASSGQIHTEAFF. The variable domain in full, with the rest retrieved from reference TRBV2 and TRBJ1-1, is EPEVTQTPSHQVTQMGQEVILRCVPISNHLYFYWYRQILGQKVEFLVSFYNNEISEKSEIFDDQFSVERPDGSNFTLKIRSTKLEDSAMYFCASSGQIHTEAFFGQGTRLTVV.

This clonotype came up a few times. The V and J genes are TRBV6-2 or TRBV6-3 and TRBJ2-7, with D uncertain. CDR3 length: 12 amino acids. With 2 bases removed from V and 4 bases from J, the gap between germline ends came to 6 bases. Germline V gene sequence: CDR1 MNHEY, CDR2 SVGEGT. CDR3 in DNA: TGTGCCAGCAGTTACGGGAAGTACGAGCAGTACTTC. This sequence encodes CASSYGKYEQYF.

This clonotype was seen many times. The rearrangement uses TRBV13 and TRBJ2-5; 11 nucleotides agree with TRBD2. Germline CDR1 and CDR2: PRHDT and FYEKMQ (reference sequence). The V and J ends lost 5 bases and 5 bases, in that order; junction bases with no gene match: 4. This CDR3 spans 14 amino acids. DNA of the CDR3: TGTGCCAGCAGCCCGGGACTAGCGGCGGAGACCCAGTACTTC. It is translated as CASSPGLAAETQYF.

This clonotype was recorded many times. V gene TRBV5-1 combines with J gene TRBJ2-3; D not resolved. The germline V gene has CDR1 SGHRS and CDR2 YFSETQ. The ends were cut back, 1 base at V and 4 bases at J, with 7 bases in the middle. The CDR3 is 13 residues long. This CDR3 reads CASSLLVPDTQYF. The CDR3 DNA follows: TGCGCCAGCAGCTTGTTGGTCCCAGATACGCAGTATTTT.